One sample yielded the 27 T cell receptor beta chains listed below, sequenced in a study of T cells in Graves' hyperthyroidism and ophthalmopathy. Amplified TCR beta CDR3 regions derived from RNA transcripts. First-round RT-PCR of the TCR CDR3 relied on the HTBI primer set. One entry per CDR3 protein, called by TCRdb with MiXCR from the multiplex PCR reads. The sample consists of 350,000 to 400,000 distinct CDR3 sequences, over 15% of them appearing once. Sequenced material: blood. The receptor source for this set is a woman aged 18-29 years with Graves' hyperthyroidism.

This clonotype was recorded at least ten times. J is TRBJ2-5 and V is TRBV7-3; D call uncertain. Trimming cost V 3 bases and J 3 bases, with 11 bases left between them. The CDR3 consists of 14 residues. The germline V gene encodes CDR1 SGHTA and CDR2 FQGTGA. This chain's CDR3 is CASSLPSFKETQYF. CDR3 coding DNA: TGTGCCAGCAGCTTGCCGTCTTTTAAAGAGACCCAGTACTTC. The whole variable domain, remainder taken from reference TRBV7-3 and TRBJ2-5, is GAGVSQTPSNKVTEKGKYVELRCDPISGHTALYWYRQSLGQGPEFLIYFQGTGAADDSGLPNDRFFAVRPEGSVSTLKIQRTERGDSAVYLCASSLPSFKETQYFGPGTRLLVL.

The chain uses TRBV20-1 and TRBJ1-5; weak D call: TRBD1 (6 bases). The V gene lost 3 bases and the J gene lost 10 bases, with 25 bases spanning the gap. Germline V gene lookup returns CDR1 DFQATT and CDR2 SNEGSKA (reference sequence). The CDR3 is made up of 16 amino acids. CDR3 residues: CSASPLKGRGGSPQHF. DNA for the CDR3: TGCAGTGCTAGCCCTCTTAAGGGCAGGGGAGGTTCACCCCAGCATTTT.

This clonotype was picked up many times. The chain uses TRBV28 and TRBJ2-7, with D tentatively TRBD1 or TRBD2 (5 bases each). The CDR3 loop spans 15 amino acids. Germline CDR1 and CDR2: MDHEN and SYDVKM. V was pared by 2 bases and J by 0 bases, with 11 bases between. The CDR3 nucleotides are TGTGCCAGCAGTTTAGGGACCGAAAGCTCCTACGAGCAGTACTTC. Translating gives CASSLGTESSYEQYF.

This clonotype has at least ten counts. The chain joins TRBV11-3 to TRBJ2-5; D gene unclear. This CDR3 comprises 13 residues. Germline CDR1 and CDR2: SGHNT and YENEEA. V was cut by 4 bases and J by 3 bases, with 9 bases left in between. This CDR3 is CASSSPLEETQYF. CDR3 bases: TGTGCCAGCAGCTCCCCGCTAGAAGAGACCCAGTACTTC. The entire variable domain, with the rest obtained from reference TRBV11-3 and TRBJ2-5, is as follows: EAGVVQSPRYKIIEKKQPVAFWCNPISGHNTLYWYLQNLGQGPELLIRYENEEAVDDSQLPKDRFSAERLKGVDSTLKIQPAELGDSAVYLCASSSPLEETQYFGPGTRLLVL.

In this sample, this clonotype turned up many times. The J gene is TRBJ2-5, the V gene TRBV6-1, with D possibly matching TRBD2 (6 bases). Germline CDR1 MNHNS, CDR2 SASEGT. V was shortened by 6 bases and J by 2 bases, with 13 bases between the two germline ends. CDR3 length: 14 residues. The CDR3 reads CASRSGLKQETQYF. Here the CDR3 DNA reads TGTGCCAGCAGATCGGGACTTAAACAAGAGACCCAGTACTTC.

At least ten counts were recorded for this clonotype. This CDR3 reads CASRQDREGQPQHF. In DNA, the CDR3 is TGTGCCAGCAGACAAGACAGGGAGGGTCAGCCCCAGCATTTT. This rearrangement joins TRBV28 to TRBJ1-5, with 7 bases aligning to TRBD1. The CDR3 is 14 amino acids. Germline CDR1 reads MDHEN; CDR2 reads SYDVKM. The J segment lost 6 bases and the V segment lost 6 bases, leaving 8 bases of the junction unmatched.

Ten or more counts support this clonotype. CDR3 nucleotide sequence: TGTGCCACCTCCGGGGGGGTTATTCGAGAGACCCAGTACTTC. Protein sequence: CATSGGVIRETQYF. The rearrangement joins TRBV28 to TRBJ2-5, with 8 bases matching TRBD2. V dropped 10 bases and J dropped 4; count of bases not matched to a gene: 11. This CDR3 region has 14 residues. The germline V gene has CDR1 MDHEN and CDR2 SYDVKM.

This clonotype came up many times. This chain links TRBV6-2 or TRBV6-3 with TRBJ2-5; weak D call: TRBD1 (6 bases). Germline CDR1 MNHEY, CDR2 SVGEGT. Trimming pared 5 bases from V and 5 bases from J, leaving 12 bases between. CDR3 size: 13 residues. CDR3 residues: CASSHRARETQYF. DNA for the CDR3: TGTGCCAGCAGTCACAGGGCTCGGGAGACCCAGTACTTC.

This clonotype was detected ten times or more. This chain connects TRBV11-2 to TRBJ1-1; D gene ambiguous. Trimming took 3 bases from V and 4 from J, leaving 12 bases between them. Looked up from germline, CDR1 is SGHAT and CDR2 is FQNNGV. The CDR3 consists of 14 residues. CDR3 residues: CASSFSGRGTEAFF. The CDR3 nucleotides read TGTGCCAGCAGCTTTTCGGGTCGAGGCACTGAAGCTTTCTTT.

Ten or more counts support this clonotype. The chain couples TRBV7-2 to TRBJ2-4; D remains unclear. Germline V gives CDR1 SGHTA, CDR2 FQGNSA. The length of the CDR3 is 14 residues. V shed 8 bases and J shed 0 bases, with 11 bases lying between them. In DNA, the CDR3 is TGTGCCAGCGGGGTAGACGGAGCCAAAAACATTCAGTACTTC. As protein: CASGVDGAKNIQYF.

Ten or more counts support this clonotype. The rearrangement links TRBV2 to TRBJ2-7; tentative D call: TRBD1 (6 bases). This CDR3 contains 15 residues. The V and J ends lost 6 bases and 3 bases respectively, with 18 bases between them. Germline V CDR1 and CDR2: SNHLY, FYNNEI. The CDR3 DNA is TGTGCCAGCAGCGATTCCTGGGACAAGTTCTACGAGCAGTACTTC. Amino acid sequence: CASSDSWDKFYEQYF.

This clonotype was found many times. The rearrangement links TRBV24-1 to TRBJ1-1, with D maybe TRBD1 (6 bases). Germline-derived CDR1 and CDR2 are KGHDR and SFDVKD. V gave up 4 bases and J gave up 5 bases, with 10 bases separating them. There are 13 residues in the CDR3. In DNA form, the CDR3 reads TGTGCCACCAGTGAACCACAGGGAACTGAAGCTTTCTTT. The encoded protein is CATSEPQGTEAFF.

This clonotype was seen ten or more times. This chain uses TRBV19 with TRBJ1-2; 7 bases match TRBD1. With 9 bases clipped from V and 0 bases from J, the junction kept 1 base outside the gene matches. This CDR3 spans 12 amino acids. Germline V gene sequence: CDR1 LNHDA, CDR2 SQIVND (reference sequence). The CDR3 sequence: CARTGSNYGYTF. The CDR3, as DNA: TGTGCCAGGACAGGGTCTAACTATGGCTACACCTTC.

This clonotype was detected many times. The rearrangement joins TRBV13 to TRBJ1-1; D is undetermined. With 2 bases removed from V and 2 bases from J, the gap between germline ends came to 12 bases. Germline assignment: CDR1 PRHDT and CDR2 FYEKMQ (reference sequence). The CDR3 is 15 amino acids. The CDR3 protein is CASSLRREANTEAFF. In nucleotides, the CDR3 is TGTGCCAGCAGCTTAAGGAGGGAAGCTAACACTGAAGCTTTCTTT. Supplemented by reference TRBV13 and TRBJ1-1, the full variable domain reads AAGVIQSPRHLIKEKRETATLKCYPIPRHDTVYWYQQGPGQDPQFLISFYEKMQSDKGSIPDRFSAQQFSDYHSELNMSSLELGDSALYFCASSLRREANTEAFFGQGTRLTVV.

This clonotype was seen at least ten times. The CDR3 here is CASSSSVYEQYF. Here the CDR3 DNA reads TGTGCCAGTTCGTCGTCGGTTTACGAGCAGTACTTC. This chain connects TRBV2 to TRBJ2-7, with no clear D. The CDR3 runs to 12 residues. Germline assignment: CDR1 SNHLY and CDR2 FYNNEI. Trimming pared 9 bases from V and 4 bases from J, leaving 13 bases between.

This rearrangement joins TRBV11-2 to TRBJ2-5; TRBD2 matches at 9 bases. V trimming: 6 bases; J trimming: 3 bases; junction bases outside the gene matches: 17. Germline lookup yields CDR1 SGHAT and CDR2 FQNNGV. The CDR3 contains 18 residues. The CDR3 DNA reads TGTGCCAGCAGTTCTCAAAGGACTAGCGCCCCGTCCAAAGAGACCCAGTACTTC. Encoded protein: CASSSQRTSAPSKETQYF.

Concerning this clonotype: The CDR3 does not close with the conserved phenylalanine or tryptophan, likely indicating a read error. In DNA form, the CDR3 reads TGCGCCAGTAGCGGGGCTGGGGCACTAGAGACCCAGTACTTG. Encoded protein: CASSGAGALETQYL. J is TRBJ2-5 and V is TRBV5-1; 8 bases map to TRBD2. This CDR3 region has 14 residues. Trimming took 8 bases from V and 4 from J; bases not matched to a gene: 10. Germline V gene data show CDR1 as SGHRS and CDR2 as YFSETQ.

This clonotype was recorded at least ten times. The J gene is TRBJ1-2, the V gene TRBV5-1; possibly TRBD1 for D (6 bases). Germline V gene data show CDR1 as SGHRS and CDR2 as YFSETQ. The germline V and J ends were trimmed by 0 bases and 6 bases, with 15 bases remaining between them. This CDR3 contains 15 residues. This chain's CDR3 is CASSLASRDRNGYTF. In DNA form, the CDR3 reads TGCGCCAGCAGCTTGGCTTCCAGAGACAGGAATGGCTACACCTTC.

There are many counts of this clonotype. This sequence joins TRBV27 and TRBJ2-7; D is unresolved. Germline CDR1 and CDR2: MNHEY and SMNVEV (reference sequence). This CDR3 contains 14 residues. Deletions cut 0 bases from V and 6 bases from J, with 12 bases between. CDR3 sequence reads: CASSLSAGTSEQYF. CDR3 DNA sequence: TGTGCCAGCAGTTTATCTGCAGGTACCAGCGAGCAGTACTTC.

As concerns this clonotype: One junction end disagrees with the germline gene, perhaps due to a read error. The chain couples TRBV7-7 to TRBJ2-7, with 10 bases identical to TRBD1. Germline V gene lookup returns CDR1 SSHAT and CDR2 FNYEAQ (reference sequence). The length of the CDR3 is 15 residues. This chain's CDR3 is CASSLRQGASYEQYF. CDR3 nucleotides: TGTGCTAGCAGCTTAAGACAGGGGGCCTCCTACGAGCAGTACTTC.

This clonotype was picked up one time. A read error may be the cause here, since a much bigger clone is one base away. The chain links TRBV6-1 to TRBJ1-1, with D possibly being TRBD1 (5 bases). Germline loops: CDR1 MNHNS, CDR2 SASEGT. The V gene lost 7 bases and the J gene lost 4 bases, with 13 bases spanning the gap. The CDR3 is 13 residues long. This CDR3 is CASNRSGPTEAFF. The DNA of the CDR3 is TGTGCCAGCAATCGCTCGGGACCCACTGAAGCTTTCTTT.

This clonotype showed up many times. The chain combines TRBV30 with TRBJ1-1; perhaps TRBD1 as D (6 bases). Per germline, CDR1 GTSNPN and CDR2 SVGIG (reference sequence). The length of the CDR3 is 14 residues. In DNA, the CDR3 is TGTGCGAAAATCGTAGCGGGGGCGCGAACTGAAGCTTTCTTT. It specifies CAKIVAGARTEAFF.

This chain links TRBV24-1 with TRBJ2-5; 10 positions match TRBD1. CDR3 size: 17 residues. V shed 1 base and J 5 bases; nucleotides not matched to a gene: 9. Germline V gene data show CDR1 as KGHDR and CDR2 as SFDVKD. This CDR3 reads CATSDLSGTGEFETQYF. The CDR3 DNA sequence: TGTGCCACCAGTGATTTATCCGGGACAGGGGAGTTCGAGACCCAGTACTTC.

The chain links TRBV6-5 to TRBJ1-6; possibly TRBD1 for D (5 bases). The CDR3 is 14 residues long. The V and J ends lost 3 bases and 7 bases respectively, with 10 bases between them. Germline V lookup: CDR1 MNHEY, CDR2 SVGAGI. CDR3 residues: CASSYRGGNSPLHF. The DNA of the CDR3 is TGTGCCAGCAGTTATCGGGGGGGAAATTCACCCCTCCACTTT.

In its sample, this clonotype was seen many times. The chain is built from TRBV4-2 and TRBJ2-5; D uncertain. Between the trimmed V and J ends, which lost 0 bases and 0 bases, there was a span of 14 bases. Germline-derived CDR1 and CDR2 are LGHNA and YNFKEQ. The CDR3 extends over 17 amino acids. As DNA, the CDR3 is TGTGCCAGCAGCCAAGAAGCCTCCCGCAGGCACCAAGAGACCCAGTACTTC. Amino acid sequence: CASSQEASRRHQETQYF.

As DNA, the CDR3 is TGCAGTGCTAGGCAGGGGGCAAAAAGCAATCAGCCCCAGCATTTT. This sequence encodes CSARQGAKSNQPQHF. This chain joins TRBV20-1 and TRBJ1-5; TRBD1 matches 8 bases. Looked up from germline, CDR1 is DFQATT and CDR2 is SNEGSKA (reference sequence). Unmatched junction bases numbered 5, after V lost 3 bases and J lost 1 base. The CDR3 has 15 residues.

This clonotype showed up just a few times. The chain joins TRBV11-1 to TRBJ2-7; 8 nucleotides line up with TRBD1. V lost 4 bases, J lost 2 bases, and 13 bases stayed unmatched. The CDR3 extends over 17 amino acids. Germline V gives CDR1 SGHAT, CDR2 FQDESV (reference sequence). The CDR3 nucleotides read TGTGCCAGCAGCTCACCAGGAGGAGGGACAGGACCCTACGAGCAGTACTTC. This encodes CASSSPGGGTGPYEQYF.